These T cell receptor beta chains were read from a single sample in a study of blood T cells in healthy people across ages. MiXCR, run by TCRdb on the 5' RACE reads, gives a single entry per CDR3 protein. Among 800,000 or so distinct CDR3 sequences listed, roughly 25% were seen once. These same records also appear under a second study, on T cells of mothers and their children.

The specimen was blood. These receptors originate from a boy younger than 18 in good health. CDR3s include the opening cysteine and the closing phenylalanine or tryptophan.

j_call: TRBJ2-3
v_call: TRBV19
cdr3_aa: CASSMVLTDTQYF

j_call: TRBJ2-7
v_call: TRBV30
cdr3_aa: CAWSVGRGYDEQYF

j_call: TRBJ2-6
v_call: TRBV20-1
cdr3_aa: CSARDVGVPSGANVLTF

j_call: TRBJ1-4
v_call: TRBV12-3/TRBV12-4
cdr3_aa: CASTEGDRGEKLFF

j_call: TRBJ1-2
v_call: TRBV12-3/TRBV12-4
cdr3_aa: CASSFQGKGGYTF

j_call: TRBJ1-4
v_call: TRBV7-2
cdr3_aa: CASSLVGPGKLFF

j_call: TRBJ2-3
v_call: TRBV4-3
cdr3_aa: CASSQTSRGGDTQYF

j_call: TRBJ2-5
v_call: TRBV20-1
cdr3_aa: CSATGQIDQETQYF

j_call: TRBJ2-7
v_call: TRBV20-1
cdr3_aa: CSAKSTSLSYEQYF

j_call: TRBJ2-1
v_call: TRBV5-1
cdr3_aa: CASSGLAGGNEQLF

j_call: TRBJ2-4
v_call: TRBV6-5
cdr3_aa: CASSSSGGNIQYF

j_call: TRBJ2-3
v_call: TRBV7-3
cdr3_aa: CASSSGLTHTDTQYF

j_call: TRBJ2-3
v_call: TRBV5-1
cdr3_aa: CASSFIGGSGTDTQYF

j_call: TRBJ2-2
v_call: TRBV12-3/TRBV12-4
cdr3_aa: CASSPPGHLTGELFF

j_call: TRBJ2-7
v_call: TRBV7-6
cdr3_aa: CASSPRLAGAPYEQYF

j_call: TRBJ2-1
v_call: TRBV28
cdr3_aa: CASSLPTSQGQSF

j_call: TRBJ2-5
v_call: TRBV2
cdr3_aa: CASSERLVIETQYF

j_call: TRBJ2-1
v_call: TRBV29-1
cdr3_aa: CSARPGDNEQFF

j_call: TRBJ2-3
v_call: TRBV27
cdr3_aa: CASRHTSGGTDTQYF

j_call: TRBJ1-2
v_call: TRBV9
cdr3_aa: CASSAPSQPHYGYTF

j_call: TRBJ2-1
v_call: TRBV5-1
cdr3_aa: CASSPGTTGPNEQFF

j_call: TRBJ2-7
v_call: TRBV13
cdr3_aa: CASSFALNRYEQYF

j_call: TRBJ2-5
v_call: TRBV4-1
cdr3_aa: CASSQVSSGREETQYF

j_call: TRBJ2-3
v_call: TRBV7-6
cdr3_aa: CASSLAVIGTDTQYF

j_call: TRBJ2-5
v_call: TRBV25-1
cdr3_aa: CASSELGVQETQYF

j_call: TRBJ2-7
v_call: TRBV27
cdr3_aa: CASSSNILSYEQYF

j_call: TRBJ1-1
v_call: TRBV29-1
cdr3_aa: CSVDPTGVNTEAFF

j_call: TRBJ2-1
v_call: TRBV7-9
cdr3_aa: CGGKGIYNEQFF

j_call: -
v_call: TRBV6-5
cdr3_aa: CASRGLAGAYEQYF

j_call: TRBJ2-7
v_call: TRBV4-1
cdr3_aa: CASSQPTGTHEQYF

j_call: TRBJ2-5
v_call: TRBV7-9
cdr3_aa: CASSPRAPSKAYQETQYF

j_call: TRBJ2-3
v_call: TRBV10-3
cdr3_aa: CAISGSGRDTDTQYF

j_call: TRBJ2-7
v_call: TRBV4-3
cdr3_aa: CASSQDRDTSYEQYF

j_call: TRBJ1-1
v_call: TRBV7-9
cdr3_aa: CASSSPQGTEAFF

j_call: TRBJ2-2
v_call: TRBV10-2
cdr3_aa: CASSESRGVYTGELFF

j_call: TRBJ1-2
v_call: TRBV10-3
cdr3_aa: CAISDRNYGYTF

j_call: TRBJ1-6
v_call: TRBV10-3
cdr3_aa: CAISASGTDNSPLHF

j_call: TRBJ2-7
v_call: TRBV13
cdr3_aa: CASSLEGDMSYEQYF

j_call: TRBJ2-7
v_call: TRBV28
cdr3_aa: CASSLTSGGLSYEQYF

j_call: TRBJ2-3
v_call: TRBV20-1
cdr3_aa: CSVIPGSTDTQYF

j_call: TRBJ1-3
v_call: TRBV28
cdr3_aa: CASEAFSGNTIYF

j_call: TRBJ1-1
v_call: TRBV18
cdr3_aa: CASSPPYAEAFF

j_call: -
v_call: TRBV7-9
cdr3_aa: CASSLSPPYEQYF

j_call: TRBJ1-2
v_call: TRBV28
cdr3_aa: CANSSAYGYTF

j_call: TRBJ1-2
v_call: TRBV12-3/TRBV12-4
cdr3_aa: CASSFWGCGYTF

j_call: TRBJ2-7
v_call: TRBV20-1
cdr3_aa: CSARTSGSTYEQYF

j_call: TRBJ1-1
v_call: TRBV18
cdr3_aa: CASSPGEITEAFF

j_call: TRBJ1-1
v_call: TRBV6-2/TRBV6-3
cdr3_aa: CASSWGMDTLNTEAFF

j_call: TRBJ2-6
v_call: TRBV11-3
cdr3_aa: CASSLRKGSEANVLTF

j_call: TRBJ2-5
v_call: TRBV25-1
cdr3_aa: CAGSEWGTGQETQYF